These T cell receptor beta chains were read from a single sample in a study of shared clonotypes between healthy human individuals. Assay used: immunoSEQ multiplex PCR; TCRdb lists only in-frame clones, some missing. The sample lists 520,000 or so clones, approximately 79% occurring once. Sequenced input: PBMCs. These receptors all stem from a woman aged 40 to 50 in good health. Some clones in this sample may be carry-over from other donors' samples. CDR3s include the opening cysteine and the closing phenylalanine or tryptophan. D genes are given only for firm matches. Clone size appears in some rows only: once, few, many, or a class for an expanded clone.

NA	14	NA	TRBV5-1	TRBJ2-3	TGCGCCAGCACTTCAGAGGCTCCCCCGGGGACGCAGTATTTT	CASTSEAPPGTQYF
NA	16	NA	TRBV25-1	TRBJ2-1	TGTGCCACCAGCAGGGGCACTCAAGGATCCTACAATGAGCAGTTCTTC	CATSRGTQGSYNEQFF
NA	17	TRBD1	TRBV5-1	TRBJ2-2	TGCGCCAGCAGCTTGGCACCCGGGACAGGGAACACCGGGGAGCTGTTTTTT	CASSLAPGTGNTGELFF
NA	13	NA	TRBV18	TRBJ1-5	TGTGCCAGCTCACCATCAGGTTACCAGCCCCAGCATTTT	CASSPSGYQPQHF
NA	15	NA	TRBV4-2	TRBJ2-3	TGTGCCAGCAGCCAAGATTGGGCGAGGGCAGATACGCAGTATTTT	CASSQDWARADTQYF
NA	17	NA	TRBV28	TRBJ1-5	TGTGCCAGCAGTTCGGGACCCGGACAATTAAGCAATCAGCCCCAGCATTTT	CASSSGPGQLSNQPQHF
NA	13	NA	TRBV18	TRBJ2-5	TGTGCCAGCCTTAGGGAGCGGCAAGAGACCCAGTACTTC	CASLRERQETQYF
NA	16	NA	TRBV7-8	TRBJ2-2	TGTGCCAGCAGCCTCACATGGGGGGTGAACACCGGGGAGCTGTTTTTT	CASSLTWGVNTGELFF
once	14	TRBD2	TRBV29-1	TRBJ2-3	TGCAGCGGCGAACTAGCGGGAGTATCAGATACGCAGTATTTT	CSGELAGVSDTQYF
NA	14	NA	TRBV7-8	TRBJ2-2	TGTGCCAGCAGCCAAAACAGGGCGCCCGGGGAGCTGTTTTTT	CASSQNRAPGELFF
NA	12	NA	TRBV28	TRBJ2-7	TGTGCCACCGGAGACAGACCCTACGAGCAGTACTTC	CATGDRPYEQYF
NA	14	NA	TRBV28	TRBJ2-1	TGTGCCAGCAGTGCGCCCGGGGATCAAATGAAGCAGTTCTTC	CASSAPGDQMKQFF
NA	15	NA	TRBV7-8	TRBJ2-1	TGTGCCAGCAGCCTGACACTTCCAGGGTACAATGAGCAGTTCTTC	CASSLTLPGYNEQFF
NA	15	NA	TRBV7-3	TRBJ2-3	TGTGCCAGCAGCCCCTCCCCCCTAAGGCGAGATACGCAGTATTTT	CASSPSPLRRDTQYF
NA	18	NA	TRBV19	TRBJ1-5	TGTGCCAGTAGTGAGGGAACAGTTTTCACGGGGAGCAATCAGCCCCAGCATTTT	CASSEGTVFTGSNQPQHF
NA	16	TRBD1	TRBV5-1	TRBJ2-7	TGCGCCAGCAGTCTTGGTTTTAGGGGACAGGGGGACGAGCAGTACTTC	CASSLGFRGQGDEQYF
once	13	NA	TRBV10-3	TRBJ2-7	TGTGCCATCAGCACCGGGACCAACTACGAGCAGTACTTC	CAISTGTNYEQYF
NA	17	TRBD2	TRBV10-3	TRBJ2-1	TGTGCCATCAGTGATCCGGGACTAGCGGGACCGTACAATGAGCAGTTCTTC	CAISDPGLAGPYNEQFF
NA	13	NA	TRBV15	TRBJ2-7	TGTGCCACCAGCAGAGATTGGGTTTACGAGCAGTACTTC	CATSRDWVYEQYF
NA	15	NA	TRBV19	TRBJ1-2	TGTGCCAGTAGTACCAGAGACGGGGCCGGCTATGGCTACACCTTC	CASSTRDGAGYGYTF
NA	15	TRBD2	TRBV9	TRBJ2-2	TGTGCCAGCAGCGCCACTAGCGGGTCGGCCGGGGAGCTGTTTTTT	CASSATSGSAGELFF
NA	17	TRBD2	TRBV14	TRBJ2-2	TGTGCCAGCAGCCAAAAACTAGCGGGAGTATTAAGCGGGGAGCTGTTTTTT	CASSQKLAGVLSGELFF
NA	14	NA	TRBV9	TRBJ2-5	TGTGCCAGCAGCCCCTCAACCAGAGGGGAGACCCAGTACTTC	CASSPSTRGETQYF
NA	12	NA	TRBV19	TRBJ1-1	TGTGCCAGTAGTAAGAAGGCAAGGGAAGCTTTCTTT	CASSKKAREAFF
NA	17	NA	TRBV9	TRBJ1-3	TGTGCCAGCAGCGCCTGGTTTGCGGGGCTCTCTGGAAACACCATATATTTT	CASSAWFAGLSGNTIYF
NA	11	TRBD1	TRBV29-1	TRBJ1-2	TGCAGCGGAGTAACAGGGGGCTCCTACACCTTC	CSGVTGGSYTF
few	17	TRBD2	TRBV27	TRBJ2-7	TGTGCCAGCAGTGGGTGGACTAGCGGGAGGGACTCCTACGAGCAGTACTTC	CASSGWTSGRDSYEQYF
NA	13	NA	TRBV10-2	TRBJ1-1	TGCGCCAGCAGTGATCGGGGGACCACTGAAGCTTTCTTT	CASSDRGTTEAFF
NA	14	TRBD1	TRBV10-1	TRBJ1-1	TGCGCCAGCAGTTTGGACAGGACGAACACTGAAGCTTTCTTT	CASSLDRTNTEAFF
NA	16	NA	TRBV6-5	TRBJ2-6	TGTGCCAGCAGTTACTCGAGGGCCTCTGGGGCCAACGTCCTGACTTTC	CASSYSRASGANVLTF
NA	14	NA	TRBV14	TRBJ2-7	TGTGCCAGCAGCCAAGTTATGGGGTTCCACGAGCAGTACTTC	CASSQVMGFHEQYF
NA	13	NA	TRBV28	TRBJ1-2	TGTGCCAGCAGTTTATCCTATAACTATGGCTACACCTTC	CASSLSYNYGYTF
few	15	TRBD1	TRBV4-2	TRBJ2-5	TGTGCCAGCAGCCAGGGGACAGGGGGCGGGGAGACCCAGTACTTC	CASSQGTGGGETQYF